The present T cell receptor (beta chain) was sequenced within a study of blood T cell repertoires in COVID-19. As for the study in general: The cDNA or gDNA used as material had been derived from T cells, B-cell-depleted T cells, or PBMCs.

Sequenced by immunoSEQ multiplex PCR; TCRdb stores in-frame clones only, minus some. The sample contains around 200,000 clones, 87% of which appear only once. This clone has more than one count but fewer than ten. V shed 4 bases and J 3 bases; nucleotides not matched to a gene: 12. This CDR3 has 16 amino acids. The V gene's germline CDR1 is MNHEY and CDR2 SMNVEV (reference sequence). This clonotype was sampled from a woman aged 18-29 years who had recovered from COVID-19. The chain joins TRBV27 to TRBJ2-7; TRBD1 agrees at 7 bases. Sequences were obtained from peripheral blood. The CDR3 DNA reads TGTGCCAGCAGTTCTTGGACAGGCCCTCACCTCTACGAGCAGTACTTC. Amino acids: CASSSWTGPHLYEQYF.